This passage covers 23 T cell receptor beta chains from one sample sequenced in a study of brain T cells in children with intractable seizures. Method: immunoSEQ multiplex PCR; TCRdb's copy keeps in-frame clones and lacks some. This sample has about 340,000 clones, with over 90% found just once. Time point defined: blood from clinic visit 5 months post-surgery; TSC patient then seizure free. Sample: peripheral blood, taken approximately 5 months after surgery. The source is a boy in the first two years of life with tuberous sclerosis and intractable seizures.

V gene TRBV7-9 combines with J gene TRBJ2-3; 10 nucleotides agree with TRBD2. The CDR3 sequence is 15 residues long. The germline V gene encodes CDR1 SEHNR and CDR2 FQNEAQ (reference sequence). The trim removed 7 bases at V and 2 bases at J, leaving 6 bases unmatched. The CDR3 protein is CASILGLAYTDTQYF. In nucleotides, the CDR3 is TGTGCCAGCATTCTGGGACTAGCGTACACAGATACGCAGTATTTT.

This chain links TRBV10-3 with TRBJ2-7, with D unresolved. This CDR3 has 16 amino acids. Germline CDR1 ENHRY, CDR2 SYGVKD. Trimming took 0 bases from V and 0 from J, leaving 12 bases between them. The CDR3 loop is CAISESRASSSYEQYF. CDR3 bases: TGTGCCATCAGTGAGTCAAGAGCGTCGAGCTCCTACGAGCAGTACTTC.

The V and J genes are TRBV11-2 and TRBJ1-6; D is unclear. Germline V CDR1 and CDR2: SGHAT, FQNNGV. The CDR3 covers 17 residues. V was pared by 1 base and J by 0 bases, with 10 bases between. In nucleotides, the CDR3 is TGTGCCAGCAGCTTAGGGGGTGTTGGCTCCTATAATTCACCCCTCCACTTT. As protein: CASSLGGVGSYNSPLHF.

The chain carries TRBV7-8 and TRBJ1-1, with TRBD1 matching over 12 bases. The CDR3 is 15 amino acids. Germline loops: CDR1 SGHVS, CDR2 FQNEAQ. With V trimmed by 8 bases and J by 2 bases, 6 bases remained unmatched. The CDR3 bases are TGTGCCAGCTACGGGACAGGGGGCCTCAACACTGAAGCTTTCTTT. Its translation: CASYGTGGLNTEAFF. Based on the CDR3 plus reference TRBV7-8 and TRBJ1-1, the full variable domain is GAGVSQSPRYKVAKRGQDVALRCDPISGHVSLFWYQQALGQGPEFLTYFQNEAQLDKSGLPSDRFFAERPEGSVSTLKIQRTQQEDSAVYLCASYGTGGLNTEAFFGQGTRLTVV.

This chain connects TRBV11-2 to TRBJ2-7, with 10 nucleotides matching TRBD2. Germline V CDR1 and CDR2: SGHAT, FQNNGV. The CDR3 contains 15 residues. With 1 base clipped from V and 3 bases from J, the junction kept 3 bases outside the gene matches. In DNA, the CDR3 is TGTGCCAGCAGCTTAGCTAGCGGGAGTGTCTACGAGCAGTACTTC. Translated: CASSLASGSVYEQYF.

The CDR3 loop is CASRWRAPGTEAFF. For the CDR3, the DNA is TGTGCCAGCAGGTGGAGGGCCCCGGGCACTGAAGCTTTCTTT. The V call is TRBV2, the J call TRBJ1-1; D gene uncertain. The CDR3 spans 14 residues. Looked up from germline, CDR1 is SNHLY and CDR2 is FYNNEI. Trimming removed 6 bases from V and 4 bases from J, with 15 bases in between.

This chain uses TRBV5-4 with TRBJ2-6; a weak D match, TRBD1 (5 bases). Trimming cost V 2 bases and J 0 bases, with 9 bases left between them. Germline V CDR1 and CDR2: SGHNT, YYREEE (reference sequence). This CDR3 has 16 amino acids. The CDR3 DNA sequence: TGTGCCAGCAGCTTAAGACAGAACTCTGGGGCCAACGTCCTGACTTTC. This encodes CASSLRQNSGANVLTF.

The rearrangement joins TRBV27 to TRBJ2-7; 8 bases line up with TRBD1. Germline V lookup: CDR1 MNHEY, CDR2 SMNVEV (reference sequence). Trimming cost V 7 bases and J 2 bases; bases outside gene matches: 10. CDR3 length equals 15 residues. The CDR3 DNA reads TGTGCCAGCAATCCGACGGGACAGGCGGCCTACGAGCAGTACTTC. As protein: CASNPTGQAAYEQYF.

This clone showed up just once. The chain couples TRBV19 to TRBJ1-2; TRBD1 matches 7 bases. The CDR3 is made up of 16 amino acids. Germline CDR1 is LNHDA and CDR2 is SQIVND (reference sequence). Unmatched junction bases numbered 14, after V lost 6 bases and J lost 4 bases. The CDR3 region is CASSHPPGQAFYGYTF. For the CDR3, the DNA is TGTGCCAGTAGCCATCCCCCAGGACAGGCTTTCTATGGCTACACCTTC. Filled out from reference TRBV19 and TRBJ1-2, the complete variable domain reads DGGITQSPKYLFRKEGQNVTLSCEQNLNHDAMYWYRQDPGQGLRLIYYSQIVNDFQKGDIAEGYSVSREKKESFPLTVTSAQKNPTAFYLCASSHPPGQAFYGYTFGSGTRLTVV.

This chain joins TRBV5-1 and TRBJ1-5; D remains ambiguous. Germline CDR1 and CDR2: SGHRS and YFSETQ. The CDR3 is made up of 15 amino acids. The germline V and J ends were trimmed by 2 bases and 1 base, with 10 bases remaining between them. The CDR3 DNA sequence: TGCGCCAGCAGCTTAACCGGGAACAGCAATCAGCCCCAGCATTTT. Translating gives CASSLTGNSNQPQHF.

V and J are TRBV19 and TRBJ1-3; D is undetermined. V was cut by 2 bases and J by 2 bases, with 16 bases left in between. The germline gives CDR1 LNHDA, CDR2 SQIVND (reference sequence). CDR3 size: 17 residues. The CDR3 reads CASSILGRASAGNTIYF. The CDR3 DNA follows: TGTGCCAGTAGTATATTAGGGAGGGCTTCTGCTGGAAACACCATATATTTT.

This clone was seen a single time. The J gene is TRBJ2-2, the V gene TRBV5-1; D might be TRBD1 (5 bases). From germline, CDR1 is SGHRS and CDR2 YFSETQ. Between the trimmed V and J ends, which lost 3 bases and 7 bases, there was a span of 16 bases. The CDR3 is 15 residues long. This chain's CDR3 is CASSSETEVGGELFF. The CDR3 DNA follows: TGCGCCAGCAGCTCGGAGACAGAAGTGGGCGGGGAGCTGTTTTTT.

The chain is built from TRBV5-1 and TRBJ1-1; no clear D. V was shortened by 1 base and J by 1 base, with 8 bases between the two germline ends. In germline, CDR1 is SGHRS, CDR2 YFSETQ. This CDR3 spans 14 amino acids. The CDR3 protein is CASSLSTPNTEAFF. CDR3 DNA sequence: TGCGCCAGCAGCTTGTCTACACCGAACACTGAAGCTTTCTTT.

This sequence joins TRBV19 and TRBJ2-7; 10 nucleotides match TRBD2. The trim removed 6 bases at V and 5 bases at J, leaving 7 bases unmatched. The V gene's germline CDR1 is LNHDA and CDR2 SQIVND (reference sequence). The CDR3 runs to 14 residues. The CDR3 loop reads CASSIASGRNEQYF. Here the CDR3 DNA reads TGTGCCAGTAGCATCGCTAGCGGGAGAAACGAGCAGTACTTC.

This chain uses TRBV11-3 with TRBJ2-5; possible D gene TRBD1, 5 bases. This CDR3 is 19 amino acids long. Trimming stripped 5 bases from V and 3 bases from J, with 28 bases between. Germline loops: CDR1 SGHNT, CDR2 YENEEA. CDR3: CASSLLYASDSISEETQYF. The DNA of the CDR3 is TGTGCCAGCAGCCTCCTTTACGCCTCTGACAGCATATCCGAAGAGACCCAGTACTTC.

Of note for this clone: The same CDR3 is also encoded by other DNA sequences in this sample. This rearrangement joins TRBV5-1 to TRBJ2-7; no reliable D call. Germline V CDR1 and CDR2: SGHRS, YFSETQ. V dropped 3 bases and J dropped 2 bases, with 3 bases sitting between them. CDR3 length: 11 amino acids. CDR3 amino acids: CASSSTYEQYF. The CDR3 bases are TGCGCCAGCAGCTCTACCTACGAGCAGTACTTC.

Here the CDR3 reads CAWSVGSSGGSSETQYF. CDR3 nucleotide sequence: TGTGCCTGGAGTGTAGGATCTAGCGGGGGTAGTAGCGAGACCCAGTACTTC. V is TRBV30 and J is TRBJ2-5; 10 positions match TRBD2. CDR3 size: 17 residues. Germline-derived CDR1 and CDR2 are GTSNPN and SVGIG (reference sequence). V lost 0 bases to trimming and J lost 5 bases; unmatched junction nucleotides: 12.

The J gene is TRBJ1-6, the V gene TRBV5-1; unclear D gene. CDR1 SGHRS and CDR2 YFSETQ come from the germline V gene. The CDR3 consists of 16 residues. The V end was cut by 1 base, the J end by 8 bases, with 16 bases between. CDR3 bases: TGCGCCAGCAGCTTGAGCGGGGTCTCAGCGGATTCACCCCTCCACTTT. It yields the protein CASSLSGVSADSPLHF.

The chain combines TRBV30 with TRBJ1-1; no reliable D call. This CDR3 is built from 13 residues. Germline-derived CDR1 and CDR2 are GTSNPN and SVGIG (reference sequence). Trimming stripped 5 bases from V and 0 bases from J, with 10 bases between. The CDR3, as DNA: TGTGCCTGGTCTGAGAACTTGAACACTGAAGCTTTCTTT. Amino acid sequence: CAWSENLNTEAFF.

The CDR3 DNA sequence: TGCGCCAGCAGCTTGATCTTGCAGGGGGCAATAAGGAAGCAGGGGAACACTGAAGCTTTCTTT. Translating gives CASSLILQGAIRKQGNTEAFF. The chain carries TRBV5-1 and TRBJ1-1; 8 positions match TRBD1. V lost 1 base to trimming and J lost 1 base; unmatched junction nucleotides: 21. Per germline, CDR1 SGHRS and CDR2 YFSETQ. The CDR3 runs to 21 residues.

The chain joins TRBV6-5 to TRBJ1-4; no reliable D call. The germline V and J ends were trimmed by 6 bases and 8 bases, with 13 bases remaining between them. CDR3 size: 13 residues. Germline V gives CDR1 MNHEY, CDR2 SVGAGI. The CDR3 DNA reads as TGTGCCAGCAGGGGAGGAGGATCAGAAAAACTGTTTTTT. Translating gives CASRGGGSEKLFF.

The V and J genes are TRBV10-3 and TRBJ1-1; 7 bases fit TRBD1. The CDR3 runs 17 residues. V was pared by 0 bases and J by 3 bases, with 10 bases of the junction left unmatched. CDR1 and CDR2 (germline): ENHRY, SYGVKD. This CDR3 reads CAISESPGGTPDTEAFF. DNA of the CDR3: TGTGCCATCAGTGAGTCACCAGGGGGTACCCCGGACACTGAAGCTTTCTTT.

The gene calls are TRBV2 and TRBJ2-3; perhaps TRBD2 as D (6 bases). This CDR3 contains 14 residues. CDR1 and CDR2 (germline): SNHLY, FYNNEI. The germline V and J ends were trimmed by 3 bases and 0 bases, with 7 bases remaining between them. This chain's CDR3 is CASSESGSTDTQYF. CDR3 DNA sequence: TGTGCCAGCAGTGAGAGCGGGAGCACAGATACGCAGTATTTT.